A selection of T cell receptor beta chains follows, all from one sample in a study of blood T cells in healthy people across ages. TCRdb called the 5' RACE reads again in MiXCR, with one record for every CDR3 protein. The top ten clones hold just under 25% of a sample with 600,000 or so distinct CDR3 sequences, roughly 48% of them seen once. Sequencing was performed on blood. The receptors shown here come from a man aged 80 or over in good health. Both conserved end residues are part of each CDR3. The D gene is left open where the match is weak. Size values are once, few and many counts, or a class for expanded clones, and some rows have none.

CDR3nt: TGTGCCAGCAGCTCATTAGCGGGAGGGCCAGGGGAGACCCAGTACTTC
CDR3aa: CASSSLAGGPGETQYF
abundance: .
v_gene: TRBV7-2
d_gene: TRBD2
j_gene: TRBJ2-5

CDR3nt: TGTGCCACCAGCAATTATGGTACAGGGAGTGACAATCAGCCCCAGCATTTT
CDR3aa: CATSNYGTGSDNQPQHF
abundance: .
v_gene: TRBV15
d_gene: .
j_gene: TRBJ1-5

CDR3nt: TGTGCCAGCAGCTTAAGAGGGCAGTCCCCAGATACGCAGTATTTT
CDR3aa: CASSLRGQSPDTQYF
abundance: .
v_gene: TRBV7-2
d_gene: .
j_gene: TRBJ2-3

CDR3nt: TGCGCCAGCAGTACAGGATCCAGCAATCAGCCCCAGCATTTT
CDR3aa: CASSTGSSNQPQHF
abundance: .
v_gene: TRBV5-1
d_gene: .
j_gene: TRBJ1-5

CDR3nt: TGCGCCAGCAGCCAAGATCGGCAGGGCTGGGAGACCCAGTACTTC
CDR3aa: CASSQDRQGWETQYF
abundance: .
v_gene: TRBV4-3
d_gene: .
j_gene: TRBJ2-5

CDR3nt: TGCAGTGCTAGAGAATCTTGGGCACACGGCAGCTATGGCTACACCTTC
CDR3aa: CSARESWAHGSYGYTF
abundance: .
v_gene: TRBV20-1
d_gene: .
j_gene: TRBJ1-2

CDR3nt: TGTGCCAGCAGCTCCTACCCCCAGGGACAGAATAATTCACCCCTCCACTTT
CDR3aa: CASSSYPQGQNNSPLHF
abundance: .
v_gene: TRBV7-6
d_gene: TRBD1
j_gene: TRBJ1-6

CDR3nt: TGTGCCAGCAGTCATCTGGGAACCCCCGATGGCACAGATACGCAGTATTTT
CDR3aa: CASSHLGTPDGTDTQYF
abundance: many
v_gene: TRBV6-6
d_gene: .
j_gene: TRBJ2-3

CDR3nt: TGCAGCGTAGACCGACAGGCCTATGGCTACACCTTC
CDR3aa: CSVDRQAYGYTF
abundance: .
v_gene: TRBV29-1
d_gene: .
j_gene: TRBJ1-2

CDR3nt: TGCAGTGCTAGAGATGTGACCGTACAAGAGACCCAGTACTTC
CDR3aa: CSARDVTVQETQYF
abundance: .
v_gene: TRBV20-1
d_gene: .
j_gene: TRBJ2-5

CDR3nt: TGCAGCGTTGTAGACGGCCAAGAGACCCAGTACTTC
CDR3aa: CSVVDGQETQYF
abundance: many
v_gene: TRBV29-1
d_gene: .
j_gene: TRBJ2-5

CDR3nt: TGTGCCAGCAGCCAAGCCGCCGGGGCCAACAATGAGCAGTTCTTC
CDR3aa: CASSQAAGANNEQFF
abundance: .
v_gene: TRBV14
d_gene: .
j_gene: TRBJ2-1

CDR3nt: TGCAGTGCTGTTAGTTCTGACACAGATACGCAGTATTTT
CDR3aa: CSAVSSDTDTQYF
abundance: few
v_gene: TRBV20-1
d_gene: .
j_gene: TRBJ2-3

CDR3nt: TGCAGCGAACAGGGGGCTTCGGGGGGGCAGTACTTC
CDR3aa: CSEQGASGGQYF
abundance: .
v_gene: TRBV20-1
d_gene: .
j_gene: TRBJ2-5

CDR3nt: TGTGCCAGCAGTTTTACTCCCGGGACAGGGAACACTGAAGCTTTCTTT
CDR3aa: CASSFTPGTGNTEAFF
abundance: .
v_gene: TRBV7-9
d_gene: TRBD1
j_gene: TRBJ1-1

CDR3nt: TGTGCCTGGACCACTTCTAACAGGGATTCACCCCTCCACTTT
CDR3aa: CAWTTSNRDSPLHF
abundance: .
v_gene: TRBV30
d_gene: .
j_gene: TRBJ1-6

CDR3nt: TGTGCCAGCAGTGCGAATGAGCAGTTCTTC
CDR3aa: CASSANEQFF
abundance: .
v_gene: TRBV2
d_gene: .
j_gene: TRBJ2-1

CDR3nt: TGCGCCAGCAGCCAAGGCGATAACTATGGCTACACCTTC
CDR3aa: CASSQGDNYGYTF
abundance: many
v_gene: TRBV4-1
d_gene: .
j_gene: TRBJ1-2

CDR3nt: TGTGCCAGCAGTTACGGGTCTAGTGTTGCAGATACGCAGTATTTT
CDR3aa: CASSYGSSVADTQYF
abundance: few
v_gene: TRBV6-2/TRBV6-3
d_gene: .
j_gene: TRBJ2-3

CDR3nt: TGTGCCATCAGCCGCCTTTTGAACTATGGCTACACCTTC
CDR3aa: CAISRLLNYGYTF
abundance: .
v_gene: TRBV11-2
d_gene: .
j_gene: TRBJ1-2

CDR3nt: TGTGCCATCAGTGATGACAAGCGGGCTCACACAGATACGCAGTATTTT
CDR3aa: CAISDDKRAHTDTQYF
abundance: once
v_gene: TRBV10-3
d_gene: .
j_gene: TRBJ2-3

CDR3nt: TGTGCCAGCAGAACCCTAGCGGGGGGCTACAATGAGCAGTTCTTC
CDR3aa: CASRTLAGGYNEQFF
abundance: .
v_gene: TRBV12-3/TRBV12-4
d_gene: TRBD2
j_gene: TRBJ2-1

CDR3nt: TGCAGTGCTCCCCGACCACTGTTGACAGGGGAGCAGTTCTTC
CDR3aa: CSAPRPLLTGEQFF
abundance: few
v_gene: TRBV20-1
d_gene: TRBD1
j_gene: TRBJ2-1

CDR3nt: TGTGCCATCAGTGGAGGGGCAGAGACCCAGTACTTC
CDR3aa: CAISGGAETQYF
abundance: few
v_gene: TRBV10-3
d_gene: .
j_gene: TRBJ2-5

CDR3nt: TGTGCCAGCAGCTCAGACAGGGCTGGTTATGGCTACACCTTC
CDR3aa: CASSSDRAGYGYTF
abundance: .
v_gene: TRBV7-9
d_gene: TRBD1
j_gene: TRBJ1-2

CDR3nt: TGCAGTGCTGGTAAACAGGTTAATGAGCAGTTCTTC
CDR3aa: CSAGKQVNEQFF
abundance: .
v_gene: TRBV20-1
d_gene: .
j_gene: TRBJ2-1

CDR3nt: TGTGCCAGCAGCCCTGACAGCGAACCATCATATGGCTACACCTTC
CDR3aa: CASSPDSEPSYGYTF
abundance: .
v_gene: TRBV7-2
d_gene: .
j_gene: TRBJ1-2

CDR3nt: TGTGCTAGCAGCTTAAGTGGACAGGGCCATGAGCAGTTCTTC
CDR3aa: CASSLSGQGHEQFF
abundance: .
v_gene: TRBV7-7
d_gene: TRBD1
j_gene: TRBJ2-1

CDR3nt: TGTGCCAGCAGAACCCCCCGCCAGGGGACGAACACCGGGGAGCTGTTTTTT
CDR3aa: CASRTPRQGTNTGELFF
abundance: .
v_gene: TRBV11-1
d_gene: .
j_gene: TRBJ2-2

CDR3nt: TGTGCCAGCAGTCTTCGGCCACCAAGGGAGTTCTTC
CDR3aa: CASSLRPPREFF
abundance: few
v_gene: TRBV6-2/TRBV6-3
d_gene: .
j_gene: TRBJ2-1

CDR3nt: TGTGCCAGCAGCGGCCAGGGCAAATCGCGGGGCACTGAAGCTTTCTTT
CDR3aa: CASSGQGKSRGTEAFF
abundance: .
v_gene: TRBV7-3
d_gene: .
j_gene: TRBJ1-1

CDR3nt: TGTGCCAGCAGTCCACAGTTTGGCGAGCAGTACTTC
CDR3aa: CASSPQFGEQYF
abundance: few
v_gene: TRBV9
d_gene: .
j_gene: TRBJ2-7

CDR3nt: TGCAGTGCTAGAGATCGGGACAGACTCACAGATACGCAGTATTTT
CDR3aa: CSARDRDRLTDTQYF
abundance: few
v_gene: TRBV20-1
d_gene: TRBD1
j_gene: TRBJ2-3

CDR3nt: TGTGCCAGCAGCCGTCAGGGTGAACTGTTTTTT
CDR3aa: CASSRQGELFF
abundance: .
v_gene: TRBV7-9
d_gene: .
j_gene: TRBJ1-4

CDR3nt: TGTGCCAGCAGTTTTGGAAGGGCTGACGGCTACACCTTC
CDR3aa: CASSFGRADGYTF
abundance: .
v_gene: TRBV27
d_gene: .
j_gene: TRBJ1-2

CDR3nt: TGCGCCAGCAGTGAGAGCCCCGCGAACACCGGGGAGCCGTTTTTT
CDR3aa: CASSESPANTGEPFF
abundance: .
v_gene: TRBV10-2
d_gene: .
j_gene: TRBJ2-2

CDR3nt: TGTGCCAGCAGCCCGCAGACAGGGATTGACGGCTACACCTTC
CDR3aa: CASSPQTGIDGYTF
abundance: .
v_gene: TRBV7-2
d_gene: TRBD1
j_gene: TRBJ1-2

CDR3nt: TGTGCCAGCAGTACCCGGACAGGGACTACACCTCGATACACAGATACGCAGTATTTT
CDR3aa: CASSTRTGTTPRYTDTQYF
abundance: few
v_gene: TRBV12-3/TRBV12-4
d_gene: .
j_gene: TRBJ2-3

CDR3nt: TGTGCCAGCAGTTTACAGGGGGATATGGGTGAAGCTTTCTTT
CDR3aa: CASSLQGDMGEAFF
abundance: few
v_gene: TRBV27
d_gene: TRBD1
j_gene: TRBJ1-1

CDR3nt: TGTGCCAGCAGTTCCGGACTAGATATCAATGAGCAGTTCTTC
CDR3aa: CASSSGLDINEQFF
abundance: .
v_gene: TRBV12-3/TRBV12-4
d_gene: TRBD2
j_gene: TRBJ2-1

CDR3nt: TGCAGTGCTAGTCCGTCGGCAGCCACTGAAGCTTTCTTT
CDR3aa: CSASPSAATEAFF
abundance: .
v_gene: TRBV20-1
d_gene: .
j_gene: TRBJ1-1

CDR3nt: TGCGCCAGCAGCAATACCGGGACAGGGGGCACTGAGCAGTTCTTC
CDR3aa: CASSNTGTGGTEQFF
abundance: .
v_gene: TRBV5-1
d_gene: TRBD1
j_gene: TRBJ2-1

CDR3nt: TGTGCCAGCAGCTTAGAACAGGCGCAAGAGACCCAGTACTTC
CDR3aa: CASSLEQAQETQYF
abundance: .
v_gene: TRBV7-2
d_gene: .
j_gene: TRBJ2-5

CDR3nt: TGCAGCGTTGAGTCCGGGGCTAGCGGGAGAGATACGCAGTATTTT
CDR3aa: CSVESGASGRDTQYF
abundance: .
v_gene: TRBV29-1
d_gene: TRBD2
j_gene: TRBJ2-3

CDR3nt: TGTGCCAGCGCTGGGGGGTTTGCTTCAGATACGCAGTATTTT
CDR3aa: CASAGGFASDTQYF
abundance: few
v_gene: TRBV7-8
d_gene: .
j_gene: TRBJ2-3